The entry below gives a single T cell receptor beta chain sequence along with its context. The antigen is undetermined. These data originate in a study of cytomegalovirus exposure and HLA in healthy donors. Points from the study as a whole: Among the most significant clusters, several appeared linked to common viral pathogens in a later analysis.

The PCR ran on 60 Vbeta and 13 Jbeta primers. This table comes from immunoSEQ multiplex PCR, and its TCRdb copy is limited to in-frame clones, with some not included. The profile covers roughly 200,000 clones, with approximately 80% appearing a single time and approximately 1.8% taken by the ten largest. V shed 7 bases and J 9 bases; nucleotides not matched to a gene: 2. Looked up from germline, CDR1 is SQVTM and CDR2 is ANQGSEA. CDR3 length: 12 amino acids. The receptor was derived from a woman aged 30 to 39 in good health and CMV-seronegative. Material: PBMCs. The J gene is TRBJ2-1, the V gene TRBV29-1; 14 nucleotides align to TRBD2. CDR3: CSGTSGGCEQFF. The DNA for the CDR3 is TGCAGCGGGACTAGCGGGGGGTGTGAGCAGTTCTTC.